This passage covers 29 T cell receptor beta chains from one sample sequenced in a study of blood T cell repertoires in COVID-19. Sequenced by immunoSEQ multiplex PCR; TCRdb stores in-frame clones only, minus some. The profile shows hundreds of thousands of clones, roughly 90% of them singletons. The sequenced sample was PBMCs or T cells enriched from blood (not recorded which). Receptors originate from a woman aged 50 to 65 who had recovered from COVID-19.

This chain links TRBV28 with TRBJ2-1; a weak D match, TRBD2 (6 bases). Trimming stripped 7 bases from V and 8 bases from J, with 12 bases between. The germline CDR1 and CDR2 sequences are MDHEN and SYDVKM. The CDR3 is made up of 12 amino acids. The CDR3 region is CASNTERDEQFF. Here the CDR3 DNA reads TGTGCCAGCAATACTGAGCGGGATGAGCAGTTCTTC.

A few counts support this clone. The chain joins TRBV4-1 to TRBJ2-1; TRBD1 matches at 7 bases. Germline V gene lookup returns CDR1 MGHRA and CDR2 YSYEKL. This CDR3 is built from 18 residues. The V segment lost 0 bases and the J segment 4 bases; nucleotides outside the gene matches: 12. Written as DNA, the CDR3 is TGCGCCAGCAGCCAAGATTATGCCCGACAGGGAGTGTACAATGAGCAGTTCTTC. Protein: CASSQDYARQGVYNEQFF.

The CDR3 region is CSVEGSSGRASGELFF. The CDR3 DNA sequence: TGCAGCGTTGAAGGGTCTAGCGGGAGGGCAAGCGGGGAGCTGTTTTTT. This chain uses TRBV29-1 with TRBJ2-2; 12 nucleotides agree with TRBD2. The CDR3 covers 16 residues. The germline CDR1 and CDR2 sequences are SQVTM and ANQGSEA. V lost 1 base, J lost 7 bases, and 7 bases stayed unmatched.

This clone was detected a few times. V usage is TRBV15 and J usage is TRBJ2-1; D is possibly TRBD1 (6 bases). The CDR3 contains 16 residues. V was clipped by 3 bases and J by 3 bases, with 15 bases between them. Germline-derived CDR1 and CDR2 are LNHNV and YYDKDF (reference sequence). The DNA of the CDR3 is TGTGCCACCAGCAGCCAGGACAGCGCATACTACAATGAGCAGTTCTTC. This gives the protein CATSSQDSAYYNEQFF.

The V call is TRBV25-1, the J call TRBJ2-5, with 8 bases matching TRBD2. The CDR3 has 17 residues. Unmatched junction bases numbered 18, after V lost 3 bases and J lost 9 bases. Germline V gives CDR1 MGHDK, CDR2 SYGVNS. CDR3 in DNA: TGTGCCAGCAGTGACCCCGGGGGGAAAGCGGGAGCGTTTCCCCAGTACTTC. It is translated as CASSDPGGKAGAFPQYF.

The rearrangement links TRBV6-2 or TRBV6-3 to TRBJ1-6; 7 bases align to TRBD1. In germline, CDR1 is MNHEY, CDR2 SVGEGT. CDR3 size: 15 residues. The V segment lost 2 bases and the J segment 5 bases; nucleotides outside the gene matches: 3. The CDR3 here is CASSYGGQNNSPLHF. The CDR3 DNA is TGTGCCAGCAGTTACGGGGGACAGAATAATTCACCCCTCCACTTT.

The chain carries TRBV28 and TRBJ2-2, with no clear D. The CDR3 length is 12 residues. CDR1 is MDHEN, CDR2 SYDVKM, per germline. The V end lost 4 bases, the J end lost 6 bases, and 6 bases lay between the germline ends. CDR3 sequence: CASSYGAGELFF. DNA of the CDR3: TGTGCCAGCAGTTACGGAGCCGGGGAGCTGTTTTTT.

The chain uses TRBV19 and TRBJ2-1, with 8 bases aligning to TRBD2. This CDR3 region has 15 residues. With V trimmed by 3 bases and J by 4 bases, 5 bases remained unmatched. Germline V gene data show CDR1 as LNHDA and CDR2 as SQIVND (reference sequence). CDR3 DNA sequence: TGTGCCAGTAGTATGGACGGGAGGGATTACAATGAGCAGTTCTTC. Amino acids: CASSMDGRDYNEQFF. The full variable domain, in which reference TRBV19 and TRBJ2-1 provide the parts outside the CDR3, is DGGITQSPKYLFRKEGQNVTLSCEQNLNHDAMYWYRQDPGQGLRLIYYSQIVNDFQKGDIAEGYSVSREKKESFPLTVTSAQKNPTAFYLCASSMDGRDYNEQFFGPGTRLTVL.

The chain links TRBV29-1 to TRBJ2-1; tentative D call: TRBD2 (6 bases). The CDR3 has 13 amino acids. Trimming cost V 3 bases and J 7 bases, with 13 bases left between them. Germline V gene data show CDR1 as SQVTM and CDR2 as ANQGSEA. The CDR3 is CSVEEGAPNEQFF. The CDR3 DNA is TGCAGCGTTGAGGAGGGCGCCCCAAATGAGCAGTTCTTC.

In its sample, this clone was seen once. This chain connects TRBV18 to TRBJ2-7; D not certain. CDR1 and CDR2 from the germline V gene are KGHSH and LQKENI. V lost 3 bases and J 5 bases, leaving 17 bases between the germline ends. This CDR3 has 15 amino acids. CDR3 nucleotides: TGTGCCAGCTCACCCCGAGGCCTCCCGGTGGACGAGCAGTACTTC. The encoded protein is CASSPRGLPVDEQYF.

This clone was observed a single time. J is TRBJ1-1 and V is TRBV11-2, with TRBD1 as a possible D gene (5 bases). V dropped 2 bases and J dropped 1 base, with 8 bases sitting between them. The CDR3 is made up of 14 amino acids. Looked up from germline, CDR1 is SGHAT and CDR2 is FQNNGV. CDR3 region: CASSLRQQNTEAFF. In nucleotides, the CDR3 is TGTGCCAGCAGCTTAAGACAGCAGAACACTGAAGCTTTCTTT.

This rearrangement joins TRBV5-1 to TRBJ1-6; possible D gene TRBD1, 6 bases. The CDR3 runs 15 residues. CDR1 and CDR2 from the germline V gene are SGHRS and YFSETQ. V lost 4 bases to trimming and J lost 6 bases, with 14 bases between them. This chain's CDR3 is CASSPAGASNSPLHF. The CDR3 coding sequence is TGCGCCAGCAGCCCCGCGGGGGCTTCTAATTCACCCCTCCACTTT. The whole variable domain, filled in from reference TRBV5-1 and TRBJ1-6, reads KAGVTQTPRYLIKTRGQQVTLSCSPISGHRSVSWYQQTPGQGLQFLFEYFSETQRNKGNFPGRFSGRQFSNSRSEMNVSTLELGDSALYLCASSPAGASNSPLHFGNGTRLTVT.

V gene TRBV18 combines with J gene TRBJ1-1, with D unresolved. CDR3 length equals 15 residues. Germline CDR1 KGHSH, CDR2 LQKENI. V was shortened by 3 bases and J by 6 bases, with 17 bases between the two germline ends. In DNA form, the CDR3 reads TGTGCCAGCTCACCTTCGGTGCAGGCCTTTCCTGAAGCTTTCTTT. Protein: CASSPSVQAFPEAFF. The variable domain in full, with the rest retrieved from reference TRBV18 and TRBJ1-1, is NAGVMQNPRHLVRRRGQEARLRCSPMKGHSHVYWYRQLPEEGLKFMVYLQKENIIDESGMPKERFSAEFPKEGPSILRIQQVVRGDSAAYFCASSPSVQAFPEAFFGQGTRLTVV.

V gene TRBV28 combines with J gene TRBJ1-1, with D unresolved. CDR3 length equals 15 residues. CDR1 is MDHEN, CDR2 SYDVKM, per germline. Trimming pared 2 bases from V and 4 bases from J, leaving 14 bases between. The CDR3 here is CASSLQSKRATEAFF. CDR3 nucleotides: TGTGCCAGCAGTTTACAATCGAAGAGGGCCACTGAAGCTTTCTTT.

Note on this clone: Different DNA sequences within this sample yield the same CDR3. The V and J genes are TRBV6-2 or TRBV6-3 and TRBJ2-7, with 15 nucleotides matching TRBD2. The CDR3 spans 15 residues. Germline CDR1 and CDR2: MNHEY and SVGEGT. Trimming at V came to 6 bases and at J to 1 base, leaving 1 base not matched to a gene. The CDR3 DNA follows: TGTGCCAGCAGCGGACTAGCGGGAGGGTCCTACGAGCAGTACTTC. Protein: CASSGLAGGSYEQYF.

This sequence joins TRBV9 and TRBJ2-3; TRBD2 agrees at 11 bases. The germline gives CDR1 SGDLS, CDR2 YYNGEE. The CDR3 totals 15 residues. J was trimmed by 5 bases and V by 4 bases; bases with no gene match: 6. DNA for the CDR3: TGTGCCAGCAGCATTACTAGCGGGAGTGTAGATACGCAGTATTTT. It encodes CASSITSGSVDTQYF.

The V gene is TRBV28, the J gene TRBJ1-1; a possible D gene is TRBD1 (5 bases). Per the germline V gene, CDR1 is MDHEN and CDR2 is SYDVKM. The V and J ends lost 6 bases and 5 bases respectively, with 10 bases between them. The CDR3 has 12 amino acids. The CDR3 sequence is CASSKTVTEAFF. CDR3 coding DNA: TGTGCCAGCAGCAAGACAGTTACTGAAGCTTTCTTT.

J is TRBJ2-1 and V is TRBV15; maybe TRBD1 (6 bases). Germline loops: CDR1 LNHNV, CDR2 YYDKDF (reference sequence). CDR3 length equals 15 residues. The V and J ends lost 4 bases and 5 bases respectively, with 15 bases between them. This CDR3 is CATSTFDRPNNEQFF. In DNA form, the CDR3 reads TGTGCCACCAGCACTTTTGACAGGCCGAACAATGAGCAGTTCTTC.

The gene calls are TRBV6-5 and TRBJ2-5, with 7 nucleotides matching TRBD1. This CDR3 has 14 residues. V lost 7 bases, J lost 1 base, and 6 bases stayed unmatched. The germline V gene has CDR1 MNHEY and CDR2 SVGAGI. CDR3 region: CASISGQAQETQYF. For the CDR3, the DNA is TGTGCCAGCATATCCGGACAGGCCCAAGAGACCCAGTACTTC.

V gene TRBV5-1 combines with J gene TRBJ2-3, with 7 bases matching TRBD2. Germline lookup yields CDR1 SGHRS and CDR2 YFSETQ. The V gene end was trimmed by 4 bases and the J gene end by 5 bases; junction bases not matched to a gene: 10. The CDR3 contains 15 residues. For the CDR3, the DNA is TGCGCCAGCAGCAGGCGGGGGAGTGCTGAAGATACGCAGTATTTT. Amino acids: CASSRRGSAEDTQYF.

This clone was seen once. The rearrangement links TRBV6-2 or TRBV6-3 to TRBJ2-1; TRBD2 is a possible D gene (6 bases). Germline V lookup: CDR1 MNHEY, CDR2 SVGEGT. The CDR3 has 16 residues. V lost 0 bases and J 7 bases, leaving 16 bases between the germline ends. CDR3 sequence reads: CASSYSIGRTGNEQFF. CDR3 sequence (DNA): TGTGCCAGCAGTTACTCGATCGGGAGAACGGGAAATGAGCAGTTCTTC.

The chain employs TRBV6-2 or TRBV6-3 and TRBJ2-7; no firm D call. The CDR3 loop spans 13 amino acids. Germline V gene data show CDR1 as MNHEY and CDR2 as SVGEGT. V lost 2 bases and J 1 base, leaving 6 bases between the germline ends. The CDR3 DNA reads TGTGCCAGCAGTTACGGCACGTCCTACGAGCAGTACTTC. Protein: CASSYGTSYEQYF.

The chain employs TRBV5-5 and TRBJ1-2, with 10 nucleotides matching TRBD1. Germline V lookup: CDR1 SGHKS, CDR2 YYEKEE (reference sequence). CDR3 length: 17 residues. The V gene end was trimmed by 0 bases and the J gene end by 3 bases; junction bases not matched to a gene: 8. The CDR3 is CASSLAIGDRGYYGYTF. For the CDR3, the DNA is TGTGCCAGCAGCTTGGCAATAGGGGACAGGGGATACTATGGCTACACCTTC.

Concerning this clone: One junction end disagrees with the germline gene, perhaps due to a read error. The gene calls are TRBV27 and TRBJ1-1, with 7 nucleotides matching TRBD1. The CDR3 length is 14 residues. The germline gives CDR1 MNHEY, CDR2 SMNVEV (reference sequence). CDR3 sequence: CASSLSNRGTEAFF. Here the CDR3 DNA reads TGTGCCAGCAGTCTATCCAACAGGGGAACTGAAGCTTTCTTT.

The chain links TRBV29-1 to TRBJ1-2; unclear D gene. V dropped 7 bases and J dropped 0 bases, with 12 bases sitting between them. This CDR3 has 13 residues. Germline values: CDR1 SQVTM, CDR2 ANQGSEA. As DNA, the CDR3 is TGCAGCGCTTCGACAAGCACTAACTATGGCTACACCTTC. Translation: CSASTSTNYGYTF.

The chain employs TRBV6-5 and TRBJ1-2, with a tentative D call TRBD1 (6 bases). Germline V gives CDR1 MNHEY, CDR2 SVGAGI. CDR3 size: 14 residues. V dropped 4 bases and J dropped 7 bases, with 16 bases sitting between them. The DNA of the CDR3 is TGTGCCAGCAGTTCAGAGCAGGGGTTCGGTGGCTACACCTTC. As protein: CASSSEQGFGGYTF.

This sequence joins TRBV30 and TRBJ2-1; possibly TRBD1 for D (6 bases). Germline V CDR1 and CDR2: GTSNPN, SVGIG (reference sequence). V dropped 2 bases and J dropped 7 bases, with 12 bases sitting between them. The length of the CDR3 is 13 residues. As DNA, the CDR3 is TGTGCCTGGAGTCTCGGGACACCGAATGAGCAGTTCTTC. Protein sequence: CAWSLGTPNEQFF.

The CDR3 DNA is TGCGCCAGCAGCCAACCATCGCAGGGACAGCAAATGATGGTGCAGTTCTTC. Translated, it gives CASSQPSQGQQMMVQFF. The chain has TRBV4-1 and TRBJ2-1, with 7 positions matching TRBD1. The germline V gene has CDR1 MGHRA and CDR2 YSYEKL. This CDR3 comprises 17 residues. The V segment lost 2 bases and the J segment 12 bases; nucleotides outside the gene matches: 19.

This clone was recorded only once. Other DNA sequences in the same sample also yield this CDR3. The chain joins TRBV6-5 to TRBJ1-3; weak D call: TRBD1 (5 bases). V lost 0 bases, J lost 0 bases, and 9 bases lay in between. Germline assignment: CDR1 MNHEY and CDR2 SVGAGI. The length of the CDR3 is 16 residues. Here the CDR3 reads CASSYSRGSSGNTIYF. CDR3 DNA sequence: TGTGCCAGCAGTTACTCCCGGGGGAGCTCTGGAAACACCATATATTTT.